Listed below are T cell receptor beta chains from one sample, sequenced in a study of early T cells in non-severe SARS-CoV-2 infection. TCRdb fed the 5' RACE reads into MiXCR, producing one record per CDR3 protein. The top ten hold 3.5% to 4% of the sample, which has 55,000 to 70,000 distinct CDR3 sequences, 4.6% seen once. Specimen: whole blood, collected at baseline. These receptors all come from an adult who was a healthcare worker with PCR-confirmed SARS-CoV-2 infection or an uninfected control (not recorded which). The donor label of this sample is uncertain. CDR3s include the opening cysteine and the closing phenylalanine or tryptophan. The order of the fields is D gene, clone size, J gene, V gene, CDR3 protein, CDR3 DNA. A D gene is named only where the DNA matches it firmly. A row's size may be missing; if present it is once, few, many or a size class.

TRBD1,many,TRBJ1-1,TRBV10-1,CASSRTGGVEAFF,TGCGCCAGCAGTCGAACAGGGGGAGTTGAAGCTTTCTTT
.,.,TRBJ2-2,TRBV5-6,CASSLVGTGELFF,TGTGCCAGCAGCTTGGTGGGCACCGGGGAGCTGTTTTTT
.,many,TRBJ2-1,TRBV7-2,CASSSDGSYNEQFF,TGTGCCAGCAGCTCCGACGGGTCCTACAATGAGCAGTTCTTC
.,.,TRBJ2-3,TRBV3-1,CASSQDTSTDTQYF,TGTGCCAGCAGCCAAGACACTAGCACAGATACGCAGTATTTT
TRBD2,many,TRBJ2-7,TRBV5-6,CASSLGLAERIPYEQYF,TGTGCCAGCAGCCTGGGACTAGCGGAACGTATACCCTACGAGCAGTACTTC
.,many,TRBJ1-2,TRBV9,CASSVEGPTGNGYTF,TGTGCCAGCAGCGTAGAGGGACCGACCGGGAACGGCTACACCTTC
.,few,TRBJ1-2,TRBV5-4,CASSFGEVFYGYTF,TGTGCCAGCAGCTTTGGGGAGGTCTTCTATGGCTACACCTTC
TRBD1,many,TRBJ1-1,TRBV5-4,CASSRGQAMNTEAFF,TGTGCCAGCAGCCGGGGACAGGCAATGAACACTGAAGCTTTCTTT
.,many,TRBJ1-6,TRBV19,CASSSDGYYNSPLHF,TGTGCCAGTAGTTCCGACGGATATTATAATTCACCCCTCCACTTT
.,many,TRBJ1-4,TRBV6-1,CASSEFLGENEKLFF,TGTGCCAGCAGTGAATTTTTGGGCGAGAATGAAAAACTGTTTTTT
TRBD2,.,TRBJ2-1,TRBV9,CASSVVGGGARNEQFF,TGTGCCAGCAGCGTAGTAGGCGGGGGGGCCAGGAATGAGCAGTTCTTC